This record covers a single T cell receptor (beta chain). In its sample, this clonotype was seen a few times. Its antigen is still unknown. The record has no base qualities; no much larger clone is one base away. Library preparation employed 5' RACE. TCRdb names Illumina HiSeq 2500 as the instrument used. The second PCR ran for roughly 7 to 11 cycles and used a J-beta primer mix along with a sample-barcoded 5' primer. Each TCR beta cDNA molecule received a unique molecular identifier from a template-switch 5' adaptor carrying 12 random nucleotides. At least 2.5 million CDR3-containing paired-end reads were obtained from each sample. All of the RNA was converted into first-strand cDNA using the Mint cDNA synthesis kit, with a TRBC-specific oligonucleotide serving as the primer. Following uracil-DNA glycosylase treatment, a first 18-cycle PCR with universal primers M1SS and BC2_uni_R was performed on all cDNA. In the paper's pipeline: For normalization, 1 million high-quality reads were randomly selected from each sample, with every read carrying a distinct molecular identifier. Reads with shared molecular identifiers were discarded instead of being binned into consensus sequences. MiTCR, run with a Q25 quality threshold and the strictest error-elimination algorithm, handled CDR3 identification, clonotype clustering and error correction. A nonparametric unseen species model with Euler transformation was used to estimate a lower bound on total TCR beta diversity. TCRdb reanalyzed the raw reads on its own, using fastp at Q25 for trimming and MiXCR for clone calling, and kept in-frame beta chains. CDR3 protein duplicates are merged, each entry listing the most common genes and DNA. It is TCRdb's table, rather than the study itself, that gives the V and J calls and clone size. This sample gives 550,000 to 750,000 distinct CDR3 sequences in total; roughly 21% of them show up just once. The biggest ten clones account for 3% to 4.5% of the sample.

This entry belongs to a study of blood T cells in healthy people across ages (dated by TCRdb to about 2015). For the study in its entirety: Template switching captured roughly one uniquely barcoded TCR beta cDNA molecule per two T cells in model experiments. To avoid experimental bias, donors of different ages were spread randomly across the sequencing lanes. Four age groups were formed from the donors: young (average about 15 years), middle-aged (around 37), aged (around 62) and long-lived (more than 75). Two additional independent replicas of 1 million unique cDNA reads from the same blood draw were analyzed for two donors (one aged 18 to 30 and one aged 80 or older). The study measured age-related changes in TCR beta repertoire diversity using deep sequencing normalized with unique cDNA molecular identifiers. Overall results and qualifications from the work: Estimates of total diversity from one million sequenced T cells were regarded as lower bounds and underestimates. Compared with the aged group, more naive CD4+ T cells, fewer expanded clones and increased TCR diversity were shown by the long-lived group, suggesting age selection. Because profiling used bulk unsorted PBMCs, naive and antigen-experienced compartments could not be compared conclusively. As age increased, observed TCR beta diversity per million T cells dropped in a roughly linear way, and a significant reduction was already evident by age around 41. Because the CMV infection status of the donors was unknown, age-related changes in expanded clonotypes may potentially have been confounded. The percentage of naive T cells measured by flow cytometry correlated strongly with observed TCR beta diversity.

V trim: 1 base; J trim: 4 bases; unmatched bases: 3. Taken from cysteine to phenylalanine, the CDR3 has 15 residues. Solely the CDR3 DNA is kept, with 45 bases framed from the first base. From a lookup of the germline V gene, CDR1 and CDR2 are SGHTA and FQGTGA. The approximately 41 donors, aged about 6 to 95 years, were systemically healthy Caucasian individuals from Russia. Each donor gave about 9.7 milliliters of peripheral blood, drawn into EDTA-treated Vacutainer tubes. Ficoll-Paque density-gradient centrifugation was used to isolate PBMCs, with at least 7 million per sample. Total RNA, at least 6 micrograms per sample, was extracted from PBMCs with Trizol reagent. For every donor, an aliquot of PBMCs went through flow cytometry to measure the percentages of naive CD45RAhigh/CD27high T cells.

Sequenced: blood. The clonotype originates from a man aged 65-85 years in good health. The chain is encoded by TRBV7-3 joined to TRBJ2-2, and 7 junctional nucleotides match TRBD1. In nucleotides, the sequence is TGTGCCAGCAGCTTAAGTCACAGGGGCACCGGGGAGCTGTTTTTT. Its coded protein is CASSLSHRGTGELFF.